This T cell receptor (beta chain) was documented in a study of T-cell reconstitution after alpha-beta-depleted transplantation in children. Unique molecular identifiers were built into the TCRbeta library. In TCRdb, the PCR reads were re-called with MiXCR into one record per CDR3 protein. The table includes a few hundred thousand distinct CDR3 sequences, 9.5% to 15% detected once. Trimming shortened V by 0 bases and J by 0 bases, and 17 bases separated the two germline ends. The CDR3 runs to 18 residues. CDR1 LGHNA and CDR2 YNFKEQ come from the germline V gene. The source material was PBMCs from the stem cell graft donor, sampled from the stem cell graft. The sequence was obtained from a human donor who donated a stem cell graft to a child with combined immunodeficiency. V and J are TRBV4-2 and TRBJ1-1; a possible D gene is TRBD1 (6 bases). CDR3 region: CASSQDPRQVLMNTEAFF. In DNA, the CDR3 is TGTGCCAGCAGCCAAGATCCGCGACAGGTGCTCATGAACACTGAAGCTTTCTTT.